These T cell receptor beta chains were read from a single sample in a study of T cell repertoires in cytomegalovirus infection. These TCRs' antigens remain unknown. MiXCR, run by TCRdb on the reads, gives a single entry per CDR3 protein. The sample holds approximately 1,000,000 distinct CDR3 sequences, around 32% seen once. This material consisted of cultured CD8+ T cells from PBMCs, taken from culture after CMV antigen stimulation. These TCRs come from a human donor in good health (CMV status not recorded). Some clones in this sample may be carry-over from other donors' samples. CDR3s include the opening cysteine and the closing phenylalanine or tryptophan. The order of the fields is CDR3 length, J gene, D gene, clone size, V gene, CDR3 protein, CDR3 DNA. A D gene is named only where the DNA matches it firmly. A row's size may be missing; if present it is once, few, many or a size class.

12	TRBJ1-2	TRBD1	once	TRBV19	CASETGGGGYTF	TGTGCCAGTGAGACAGGGGGCGGCGGCTACACCTTC
14	TRBJ1-4	-	few	TRBV7-6	CASSFTDRGEKLFF	TGTGCCAGCAGCTTTACGGATCGAGGGGAAAAACTGTTTTTT
15	TRBJ1-2	TRBD1	-	TRBV7-9	CASSLGQGAQHGYTF	TGTGCCAGCAGCTTGGGACAGGGGGCGCAGCATGGCTACACCTTC
16	TRBJ1-2	-	-	TRBV12-5	CASGLGLMDPNYGYTF	TGTGCTAGTGGTTTGGGGCTGATGGATCCTAACTATGGCTACACCTTC
20	TRBJ2-6	TRBD1	-	TRBV9	CASSVATGQGHLSGANVLTF	TGTGCCAGCAGCGTAGCTACGGGACAGGGGCATCTCTCTGGGGCCAACGTCCTGACTTTC
12	TRBJ2-7	-	-	TRBV10-3	CAISDTGYEQYF	TGTGCCATCAGCGACACGGGATACGAGCAGTACTTC
11	TRBJ1-6	-	few	TRBV6-1	CASTQGGFSHF	TGTGCCAGCACCCAAGGAGGGTTTTCCCACTTT
13	TRBJ1-1	TRBD1	few	TRBV27	CASSHGQGFEAFF	TGTGCCAGCAGTCACGGACAGGGGTTCGAAGCTTTCTTT
16	TRBJ1-6	-	-	TRBV28	CASNQWVGSNNSPLHF	TGTGCCAGCAACCAATGGGTCGGGAGTAATAATTCACCCCTCCACTTT
16	TRBJ1-5	-	few	TRBV5-6	CASSPRPGSSTQPQHF	TGTGCCAGCAGCCCCCGGCCCGGGAGCTCCACTCAGCCCCAGCATTTT
15	TRBJ1-4	TRBD1	-	TRBV13	CASSSRQGRKEKLFF	TGTGCCAGCAGCTCGCGACAGGGACGCAAAGAAAAACTGTTTTTT
18	TRBJ2-7	TRBD2	few	TRBV7-6	CASSSDSLRPGGIYEQYF	TGTGCCAGCAGCTCCGACTCATTACGGCCCGGGGGGATCTACGAGCAGTACTTC
13	TRBJ2-7	-	-	TRBV10-3	CAISEGMGYEQYF	TGTGCCATCAGTGAGGGGATGGGCTACGAGCAGTACTTC
16	TRBJ2-2	-	few	TRBV12-5	CASGPPGTLNTGELFF	TGTGCTAGTGGTCCCCCAGGGACCTTAAACACCGGGGAGCTGTTTTTT
19	TRBJ1-4	TRBD1	-	TRBV27	CASTPFRGQGAPGDEKLFF	TGTGCCAGCACCCCCTTCAGAGGACAGGGGGCGCCGGGCGATGAAAAACTGTTTTTT
18	TRBJ2-1	TRBD2	few	TRBV12-3/TRBV12-4	CASSFTLRTSGGTDEQFF	TGTGCCAGCAGTTTCACTCTACGGACTAGCGGGGGGACGGATGAGCAGTTCTTC
16	TRBJ2-3	-	-	TRBV6-5	CASSYSQVFSTDTQYF	TGTGCCAGCAGTTACTCGCAGGTATTTAGCACAGATACGCAGTATTTT
14	TRBJ2-3	TRBD2	few	TRBV11-2	CASTRAGYTDTQYF	TGTGCCAGCACCAGAGCGGGGTACACAGATACGCAGTATTTT
14	TRBJ2-7	TRBD1	-	TRBV10-3	CAISERDSSYEQYF	TGTGCCATCAGTGAGAGGGACAGCTCCTACGAGCAGTACTTC
15	TRBJ1-1	-	-	TRBV19	CASRIWGYMNTEAFF	TGTGCCAGTAGGATCTGGGGCTACATGAACACTGAAGCTTTCTTT
13	TRBJ2-3	-	-	TRBV7-6	CASSLVRRATQYF	TGTGCCAGCAGCTTAGTAAGGCGGGCTACGCAGTATTTT
15	TRBJ2-5	-	-	TRBV5-1	CASSLVPGTQKTQYF	TGCGCCAGCAGCTTGGTTCCGGGAACCCAGAAGACCCAGTACTTC
14	TRBJ1-6	-	-	TRBV4-3	CASSQDQAGDNLHF	TGCGCCAGCAGCCAAGATCAGGCAGGGGACAACCTCCACTTT
15	TRBJ1-2	-	-	TRBV5-6	CGSSGGGAVTYGYTF	TGTGGCAGCAGCGGGGGAGGGGCCGTTACCTATGGCTACACCTTC
13	TRBJ1-1	TRBD1	-	TRBV12-5	CASGRQGNTEAFF	TGTGCTAGTGGCCGACAGGGGAACACTGAAGCTTTCTTT
19	TRBJ2-1	TRBD2	-	TRBV4-3	CASSQDELAGGNLYNEQFF	TGCGCCAGCAGCCAAGACGAACTAGCGGGGGGTAACCTGTACAATGAGCAGTTCTTC
15	TRBJ2-1	-	many	TRBV6-1	CASSTSGGSYNEQFF	TGTGCCAGCAGTACCTCGGGCGGCTCCTACAATGAGCAGTTCTTC
14	TRBJ1-2	-	-	TRBV10-2	CASSRTGLSYGYTF	TGCGCCAGCAGTCGTACAGGGCTTTCCTATGGCTACACCTTC
16	TRBJ1-2	TRBD1	few	TRBV7-9	CASSLGGTGGLYGYTF	TGTGCCAGCAGCTTAGGTGGGACAGGGGGCCTCTATGGCTACACCTTC
13	TRBJ1-2	-	-	TRBV7-9	CASSPGVTYGYTF	TGTGCCAGCAGCCCAGGGGTTACGTATGGCTACACCTTC
14	TRBJ2-7	TRBD1	few	TRBV7-9	CASSGWTGTYEQYF	TGTGCCAGCAGCGGCTGGACAGGTACCTACGAGCAGTACTTC
14	TRBJ1-5	TRBD1	few	TRBV6-1	CASKSRGIGQPQHF	TGTGCCAGCAAGTCCAGGGGGATCGGTCAGCCCCAGCATTTT
15	TRBJ2-1	TRBD1	-	TRBV7-6	CASSLTDREYNEQFF	TGTGCTAGCAGCTTAACGGACAGGGAGTACAATGAGCAGTTCTTC
18	TRBJ2-1	TRBD1	few	TRBV6-2/TRBV6-3	CASSYNRQTGANYNEQFF	TGTGCCAGCAGTTACAACCGACAGACAGGGGCCAACTACAATGAGCAGTTCTTC
15	TRBJ2-3	-	-	TRBV4-1	CASSQEDGYTDTQYF	TGCGCCAGCAGCCAAGAAGACGGGTACACAGATACGCAGTATTTT
14	TRBJ1-5	-	many	TRBV6-2/TRBV6-3	CASSYGYSNQPQHF	TGTGCCAGCAGTTACGGCTATAGCAATCAGCCCCAGCATTTT
16	TRBJ2-1	TRBD1	-	TRBV15	CATSRAGTGINNEQFF	TGTGCCACCAGCAGAGCCGGGACAGGGATAAACAATGAGCAGTTCTTC
15	TRBJ2-3	TRBD1	-	TRBV12-3/TRBV12-4	CASSSHGQGEKTQYF	TGTGCCAGCAGTTCTCACGGACAGGGGGAGAAGACGCAGTATTTT
14	TRBJ1-6	-	few	TRBV3-1	CASSQQDGYSPLHF	TGTGCCAGCAGCCAACAAGACGGGTATTCACCCCTCCACTTT
12	TRBJ2-3	-	few	TRBV12-3/TRBV12-4	CVSRLSTDTQYF	TGTGTCAGCAGGCTGAGCACAGATACGCAGTATTTT
16	TRBJ2-4	-	few	TRBV4-2	CASSQEIGVAKNIQYF	TGTGCCAGCAGCCAAGAAATCGGGGTAGCCAAAAACATTCAGTACTTC
16	TRBJ2-7	-	-	TRBV27	CASSLTAAGPYYEQYF	TGTGCCAGCAGTTTAACAGCGGCAGGGCCTTACTACGAGCAGTACTTC
16	TRBJ2-1	TRBD2	-	TRBV27	CASSFRRGGRNNEQFF	TGTGCCAGCAGTTTCCGACGGGGGGGCCGCAACAATGAGCAGTTCTTC
15	TRBJ2-2	-	few	TRBV19	CASSRGRGNTGELFF	TGTGCCAGTAGTAGAGGACGGGGGAACACCGGGGAGCTGTTTTTT
14	TRBJ1-1	TRBD1	-	TRBV10-3	CAIRAETGTTEAFF	TGTGCCATCAGGGCCGAGACAGGGACCACTGAAGCTTTCTTT